These 30 T cell receptor beta chains share one sample of origin, sequenced in a study of T cell repertoires in cytomegalovirus infection. In TCRdb, the reads were re-called with MiXCR into one record per CDR3 protein. Of about 240,000 distinct CDR3 sequences in the sample, approximately 6.7% were seen once. Sequencing used PBMCs. Every receptor here comes from a human donor in good health (CMV status not recorded). Some clones in this sample may be carry-over from other donors' samples.

This clonotype was detected ten times or more. The rearrangement links TRBV12-3 or TRBV12-4 to TRBJ2-7; 7 bases agree with TRBD1. The CDR3 is 14 residues long. The junction had 11 bases not matched to a gene; V was cut back by 6 bases and J by 6 bases. The CDR3 DNA is TGTGCCAGCAGCCTCCTGGACAGGAGAGGCGAGCAGTACTTC. Translation gives CASSLLDRRGEQYF.

This clonotype has ten or more counts. The chain employs TRBV7-2 and TRBJ2-5, with 9 bases that match TRBD2. V lost 10 bases to trimming and J lost 1 base; unmatched junction nucleotides: 4. Per germline, CDR1 SGHTA and CDR2 FQGNSA. The CDR3 extends over 13 amino acids. CDR3 region: CAIAGGAQETQYF. CDR3 DNA: TGTGCCATTGCGGGGGGGGCCCAAGAGACCCAGTACTTC.

This clonotype has at least ten counts. This rearrangement joins TRBV4-2 to TRBJ2-2; maybe TRBD1 (5 bases). The V end lost 4 bases, the J end lost 6 bases, and 9 bases lay between the germline ends. Germline V gene sequence: CDR1 LGHNA, CDR2 YNFKEQ. There are 13 residues in the CDR3. CDR3 nucleotide sequence: TGTGCCAGCAGCCTGACAGTCCCCGGGGAGCTGTTTTTT. Translated: CASSLTVPGELFF.

This clonotype came up many times. V gene TRBV7-3 combines with J gene TRBJ2-1; 10 bases map to TRBD2. Germline values: CDR1 SGHTA, CDR2 FQGTGA. V dropped 5 bases and J dropped 4; count of bases not matched to a gene: 14. The CDR3 loop spans 18 amino acids. The CDR3 protein is CASSAGGAGGPGYNEQFF. CDR3 nucleotides: TGTGCCAGCAGCGCCGGGGGAGCGGGGGGGCCGGGGTACAATGAGCAGTTCTTC.

This clonotype was observed at least ten times. J is TRBJ2-1 and V is TRBV19; 8 bases match TRBD1. V shed 3 bases, J shed 9 bases, and the junction held 4 bases outside the gene matches. CDR3 length: 13 amino acids. Germline CDR1 LNHDA, CDR2 SQIVND (reference sequence). The CDR3 protein is CASSMSGGVEQFF. The CDR3 DNA is TGTGCCAGTAGTATGTCAGGGGGCGTTGAGCAGTTCTTC. Drawing the rest from reference TRBV19 and TRBJ2-1, the complete variable domain is DGGITQSPKYLFRKEGQNVTLSCEQNLNHDAMYWYRQDPGQGLRLIYYSQIVNDFQKGDIAEGYSVSREKKESFPLTVTSAQKNPTAFYLCASSMSGGVEQFFGPGTRLTVL.

This clonotype was observed at least ten times. The chain has TRBV6-2 or TRBV6-3 and TRBJ2-3; no clear D. Trimming stripped 8 bases from V and 6 bases from J, with 18 bases between. The CDR3 length is 14 residues. Germline V gene data show CDR1 as MNHEY and CDR2 as SVGEGT. The CDR3 reads CASEDLSSSDTQYF. The CDR3, as DNA: TGTGCCAGCGAGGACCTATCGAGTTCGGATACGCAGTATTTT.

There are many counts of this clonotype. The chain joins TRBV12-3 or TRBV12-4 to TRBJ2-6; D not resolved. The CDR3 sequence is 15 residues long. Between the trimmed V and J ends, which lost 7 bases and 6 bases, there was a span of 16 bases. The CDR3 loop is CASTPYGSLANVLTF. The CDR3 region has the DNA TGTGCCAGCACCCCTTATGGGTCTCTGGCCAACGTCCTGACTTTC.

The gene calls are TRBV5-5 and TRBJ2-7; the D is unclear. The CDR3 extends over 13 amino acids. V dropped 9 bases and J dropped 2 bases, with 15 bases sitting between them. The germline gives CDR1 SGHKS, CDR2 YYEKEE (reference sequence). The CDR3, as DNA: TGTGCCAACGTGGATCCCAGCACCTACGAGCAGTACTTC. It translates to CANVDPSTYEQYF. The full variable domain, in which reference TRBV5-5 and TRBJ2-7 provide the parts outside the CDR3, is DAGVTQSPTHLIKTRGQQVTLRCSPISGHKSVSWYQQVLGQGPQFIFQYYEKEERGRGNFPDRFSARQFPNYSSELNVNALLLGDSALYLCANVDPSTYEQYFGPGTRLTVT.

This clonotype was seen a few times. The chain links TRBV19 to TRBJ2-5; 8 nucleotides align to TRBD1. Germline assignment: CDR1 LNHDA and CDR2 SQIVND (reference sequence). The CDR3 length is 14 residues. The J segment lost 3 bases and the V segment lost 3 bases, leaving 3 bases of the junction unmatched. CDR3 coding DNA: TGTGCCAGTAGTATCCAGGGGGCCAAAGAGACCCAGTACTTC. This encodes CASSIQGAKETQYF.

This clonotype was seen repeatedly, ten times or more. The V call is TRBV5-6, the J call TRBJ2-2; D gene uncertain. CDR1 and CDR2 from the germline V gene are SGHDT and YYEEEE. The CDR3 spans 12 residues. The V end was cut by 1 base, the J end by 6 bases, with 4 bases between. The DNA for the CDR3 is TGTGCCAGCAGCTTGTGGGCCGGGGAGCTGTTTTTT. Its translation is CASSLWAGELFF.

This clonotype was seen many times. V is TRBV4-3 and J is TRBJ2-2, with 7 nucleotides matching TRBD2. J lost 3 bases, V lost 1 base, and 5 bases had no gene match. The CDR3 consists of 16 residues. CDR1 and CDR2 from the germline V gene are LGHNA and YSLEER. The CDR3 region is CASSQVSGSDTGELFF. In DNA form, the CDR3 reads TGCGCCAGCAGCCAAGTTAGCGGGTCGGACACCGGGGAGCTGTTTTTT.

The sample holds many counts of this clonotype. The chain recombines TRBV7-2 with TRBJ2-1, with D maybe TRBD2 (5 bases). V shed 5 bases and J shed 7 bases, with 12 bases lying between them. Per the germline V gene, CDR1 is SGHTA and CDR2 is FQGNSA. The CDR3 covers 13 residues. The CDR3 DNA reads as TGTGCCAGCAGCCTTGATAGGGAGAATGAGCAGTTCTTC. Amino acid sequence: CASSLDRENEQFF.

This clonotype appeared many times. V usage is TRBV20-1 and J usage is TRBJ2-5; D remains ambiguous. Deletions cut 3 bases from V and 2 bases from J, with 7 bases between. The CDR3 runs to 12 residues. The germline CDR1 and CDR2 sequences are DFQATT and SNEGSKA (reference sequence). The DNA for the CDR3 is TGCAGTGCTAGGTGGGGTCAAGAGACCCAGTACTTC. Residues: CSARWGQETQYF.

This clonotype came up many times. Here the CDR3 DNA reads TGTGCCAGCAAACCTTTAGCGGGGGTCAGCACAGATACGCAGTATTTT. This gives the protein CASKPLAGVSTDTQYF. The V call is TRBV6-1, the J call TRBJ2-3, with 9 nucleotides matching TRBD2. The V gene's germline CDR1 is MNHNS and CDR2 SASEGT. The J segment lost 0 bases and the V segment lost 7 bases, leaving 8 bases of the junction unmatched. This CDR3 is built from 16 residues.

The sample holds many counts of this clonotype. The chain couples TRBV6-1 to TRBJ1-5, with 7 nucleotides matching TRBD1. The CDR3 loop spans 17 amino acids. The germline gives CDR1 MNHNS, CDR2 SASEGT. Unmatched junction bases numbered 12, after V lost 5 bases and J lost 2 bases. The CDR3 DNA sequence: TGTGCCAGCAGTAAAATTTGGACAGGTACAGGCAATCAGCCCCAGCATTTT. This encodes CASSKIWTGTGNQPQHF.

This clonotype came up many times. The J gene is TRBJ1-2, the V gene TRBV7-9, with D tentatively TRBD1 (6 bases). Looked up from germline, CDR1 is SEHNR and CDR2 is FQNEAQ (reference sequence). The CDR3 runs 13 residues. V was trimmed by 4 bases and J by 5 bases, leaving 11 bases between them. For the CDR3, the DNA is TGTGCCAGCAGCTCAGGACAGCCGTATGGCTACACCTTC. As protein: CASSSGQPYGYTF. The complete variable domain, with remaining parts taken from reference TRBV7-9 and TRBJ1-2, reads DTGVSQNPRHKITKRGQNVTFRCDPISEHNRLYWYRQTLGQGPEFLTYFQNEAQLEKSRLLSDRFSAERPKGSFSTLEIQRTEQGDSAMYLCASSSGQPYGYTFGSGTRLTVV.

This clonotype has at least ten counts. This chain connects TRBV5-6 to TRBJ2-7; TRBD2 aligns across 10 bases. There are 15 residues in the CDR3. The J segment lost 2 bases and the V segment lost 1 base, leaving 3 bases of the junction unmatched. Germline assignment: CDR1 SGHDT and CDR2 YYEEEE. CDR3 loop: CASSLMSGGAYEQYF. CDR3 bases: TGTGCCAGCAGCTTGATGAGCGGGGGGGCCTACGAGCAGTACTTC.

The chain recombines TRBV12-3 or TRBV12-4 with TRBJ1-1, with D possibly TRBD1 on 6 matching bases. The CDR3 runs to 14 residues. The ends were cut back, 5 bases at V and 6 bases at J, with 16 bases in the middle. The CDR3 here is CASSNQGSGSEAFF. For the CDR3, the DNA is TGTGCCAGCAGTAACCAGGGGTCAGGCTCTGAAGCTTTCTTT.

This clonotype came up many times. V usage is TRBV29-1 and J usage is TRBJ2-5, with 8 positions matching TRBD2. Trimming removed 3 bases from V and 5 bases from J; junction bases left unmatched: 8. From germline, CDR1 is SQVTM and CDR2 ANQGSEA. The CDR3 covers 14 residues. This CDR3 is CSVEAAGGQETQYF. The DNA of the CDR3 is TGCAGCGTTGAGGCGGCGGGGGGCCAGGAGACCCAGTACTTC.

This clonotype has ten or more counts. The genes are TRBV29-1 and TRBJ2-1; 7 nucleotides align to TRBD2. With 3 bases clipped from V and 3 bases from J, the junction kept 11 bases outside the gene matches. CDR3 length: 16 residues. Germline CDR1 and CDR2: SQVTM and ANQGSEA. Written as DNA, the CDR3 is TGCAGCGTTGACCCTAAAACGGCGGGGGTCTACAATGAGCAGTTCTTC. Amino acids: CSVDPKTAGVYNEQFF.

This clonotype appeared many times. V is TRBV6-2 or TRBV6-3 and J is TRBJ1-1; no reliable D call. Germline V lookup: CDR1 MNHEY, CDR2 SVGEGT. The CDR3 length is 16 residues. Trimming took 6 bases from V and 1 from J, leaving 18 bases between them. CDR3 DNA sequence: TGTGCCAGCAGAAACCAGTACGGGCAGAGGAACACTGAAGCTTTCTTT. This encodes CASRNQYGQRNTEAFF.

The V and J genes are TRBV28 and TRBJ1-4; D is unresolved. This CDR3 region has 14 residues. V lost 5 bases and J 8 bases, leaving 15 bases between the germline ends. Germline CDR1 is MDHEN and CDR2 is SYDVKM. The CDR3 region has the DNA TGTGCCAGCAGTACCCCCTATGGAGGGGAAAAACTGTTTTTT. Encoded protein: CASSTPYGGEKLFF.

This clonotype was found many times. The J gene is TRBJ2-3, the V gene TRBV20-1, with unresolved D. Per the germline V gene, CDR1 is DFQATT and CDR2 is SNEGSKA (reference sequence). This CDR3 comprises 15 residues. Trimming took off 6 bases at V and 0 bases at J, with 16 bases between the two ends. The chain's CDR3 is CSAWVSVRSTDTQYF. CDR3 bases: TGCAGTGCATGGGTTTCGGTTCGCAGCACAGATACGCAGTATTTT.

The sample holds many counts of this clonotype. The CDR3 DNA reads as TGTGCCAGCAGCTTGGTTACCGGGGCCGAGCAGTACTTC. Its translation: CASSLVTGAEQYF. This sequence joins TRBV5-5 and TRBJ2-7, with D tentatively TRBD1 or TRBD2 (5 bases each). There are 13 residues in the CDR3. Trimming cost V 0 bases and J 6 bases, with 10 bases left between them. The germline CDR1 and CDR2 sequences are SGHKS and YYEKEE (reference sequence).

This clonotype was observed a handful of times. The chain couples TRBV2 to TRBJ2-7, with TRBD1 as a possible D gene (5 bases). Germline V lookup: CDR1 SNHLY, CDR2 FYNNEI. The CDR3 has 13 amino acids. V shed 2 bases and J shed 1 base, with 6 bases lying between them. CDR3 DNA: TGTGCCAGCAGTGAAACAGGTTCCTACGAGCAGTACTTC. Translation: CASSETGSYEQYF.

In its sample, this clonotype was seen many times. This rearrangement joins TRBV11-1 to TRBJ2-3; possibly TRBD2 for D (5 bases). Germline CDR1 SGHAT, CDR2 FQDESV (reference sequence). CDR3 size: 15 residues. Trimming took off 5 bases at V and 0 bases at J, with 12 bases between the two ends. CDR3 nucleotide sequence: TGTGCCAGCAGCCGCAGACTAACTAGCACAGATACGCAGTATTTT. Translation gives CASSRRLTSTDTQYF. Supplemented by reference TRBV11-1 and TRBJ2-3, the full variable domain reads EAEVAQSPRYKITEKSQAVAFWCDPISGHATLYWYRQILGQGPELLVQFQDESVVDDSQLPKDRFSAERLKGVDSTLKIQPAELGDSAMYLCASSRRLTSTDTQYFGPGTRLTVL.

In the case of this clonotype: It may be a read error: a sequence one base away is much more abundant. This likely comes from a read error, as the CDR3 has no conserved phenylalanine or tryptophan at its end. This chain connects TRBV30 to TRBJ2-3; D is perhaps TRBD2 (7 bases). V was clipped by 4 bases and J by 8 bases, with 16 bases between them. The CDR3 sequence is 13 residues long. The germline gives CDR1 GTSNPN, CDR2 SVGIG (reference sequence). In DNA, the CDR3 is TGTGCCTGGAAGGGGGGGGGCGGCGGTACGCAGTATTCT. Translation gives CAWKGGGGGTQYS.

This clonotype was seen a handful of times. This chain joins TRBV7-2 and TRBJ1-1; D not resolved. Trimming removed 1 base at V and 0 bases at J, with 12 bases between. CDR3 length: 16 residues. Germline CDR1 and CDR2: SGHTA and FQGNSA. CDR3 sequence (DNA): TGTGCCAGCAGCTTAGTGCGTGGGCGGTTGAACACTGAAGCTTTCTTT. Protein product: CASSLVRGRLNTEAFF.

V is TRBV29-1 and J is TRBJ1-3; a possible D gene is TRBD1 (6 bases). CDR3 length: 13 residues. The germline V gene has CDR1 SQVTM and CDR2 ANQGSEA. V was trimmed by 7 bases and J by 3 bases, leaving 13 bases between them. The DNA of the CDR3 is TGCAGCGCCGGAGGGGGGATTGGAAACACCATATATTTT. This encodes CSAGGGIGNTIYF.

This clonotype was picked up many times. CDR3 bases: TGTGCCAGCAGCACGGGAGGGTACGAGACCCAGTACTTC. It is translated as CASSTGGYETQYF. V is TRBV7-9 and J is TRBJ2-5, with 8 bases that match TRBD2. Germline CDR1 SEHNR, CDR2 FQNEAQ (reference sequence). Trimming removed 5 bases from V and 5 bases from J; junction bases left unmatched: 4. The CDR3 covers 13 residues. The whole variable domain, remainder taken from reference TRBV7-9 and TRBJ2-5, is DTGVSQNPRHKITKRGQNVTFRCDPISEHNRLYWYRQTLGQGPEFLTYFQNEAQLEKSRLLSDRFSAERPKGSFSTLEIQRTEQGDSAMYLCASSTGGYETQYFGPGTRLLVL.